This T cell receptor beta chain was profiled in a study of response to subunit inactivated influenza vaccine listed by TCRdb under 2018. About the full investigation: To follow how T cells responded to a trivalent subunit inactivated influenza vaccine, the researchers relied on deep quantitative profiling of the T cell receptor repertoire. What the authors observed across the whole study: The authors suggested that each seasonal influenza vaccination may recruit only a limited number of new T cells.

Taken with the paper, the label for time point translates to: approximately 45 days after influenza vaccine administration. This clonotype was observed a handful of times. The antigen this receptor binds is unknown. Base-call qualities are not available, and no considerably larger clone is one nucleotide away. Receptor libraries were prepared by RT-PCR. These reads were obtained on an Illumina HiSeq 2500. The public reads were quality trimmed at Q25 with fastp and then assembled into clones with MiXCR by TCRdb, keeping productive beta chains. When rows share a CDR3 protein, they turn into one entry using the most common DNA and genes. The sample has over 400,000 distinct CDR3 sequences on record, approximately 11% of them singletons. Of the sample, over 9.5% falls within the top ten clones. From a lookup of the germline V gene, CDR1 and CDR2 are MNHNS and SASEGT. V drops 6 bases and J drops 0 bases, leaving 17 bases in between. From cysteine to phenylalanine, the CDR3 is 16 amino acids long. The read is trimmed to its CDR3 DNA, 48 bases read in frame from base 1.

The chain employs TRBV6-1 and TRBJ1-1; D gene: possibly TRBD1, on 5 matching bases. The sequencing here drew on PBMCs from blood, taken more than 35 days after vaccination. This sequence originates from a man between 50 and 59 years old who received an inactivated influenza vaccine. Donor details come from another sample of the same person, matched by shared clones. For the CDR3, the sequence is CASSPLRQSMNTEAFF. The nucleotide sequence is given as TGTGCCAGCAGCCCTCTTCGACAGTCAATGAACACTGAAGCTTTCTTT.